A single sample gave rise to the 24 T cell receptor beta chains below, sequenced in a study of cytomegalovirus exposure and HLA in healthy donors. PCR used 60 Vbeta primers and 13 Jbeta primers. Profiled with immunoSEQ multiplex PCR; TCRdb holds only in-frame clones, not every one. The table has some 85,000 clones, around four fifths seen once; the top ten hold 1.4%. Source material: PBMCs. The receptors stem from a male donor in good health and CMV-seronegative.

V is TRBV7-2 and J is TRBJ1-2, with a tentative D call TRBD1 (6 bases). Germline lookup yields CDR1 SGHTA and CDR2 FQGNSA. Trimming stripped 2 bases from V and 0 bases from J, with 16 bases between. The CDR3 spans 17 residues. As DNA, the CDR3 is TGTGCCAGCAGCTTAATGGTTTGGGACACAGCTAACTATGGCTACACCTTC. Translated, it gives CASSLMVWDTANYGYTF.

The rearrangement joins TRBV18 to TRBJ1-1, with D possibly being TRBD1 (5 bases). The germline gives CDR1 KGHSH, CDR2 LQKENI. Trimming took off 0 bases at V and 2 bases at J, with 16 bases between the two ends. This CDR3 contains 17 residues. The CDR3 DNA reads as TGTGCCAGCTCACCACCGGCGTATGGCAGGGCAAACACTGAAGCTTTCTTT. Encoded protein: CASSPPAYGRANTEAFF. Supplemented by reference TRBV18 and TRBJ1-1, the full variable domain reads NAGVMQNPRHLVRRRGQEARLRCSPMKGHSHVYWYRQLPEEGLKFMVYLQKENIIDESGMPKERFSAEFPKEGPSILRIQQVVRGDSAAYFCASSPPAYGRANTEAFFGQGTRLTVV.

V gene TRBV5-1 combines with J gene TRBJ2-2; 7 nucleotides agree with TRBD1. CDR1 SGHRS and CDR2 YFSETQ come from the germline V gene. V shed 4 bases and J 0 bases; nucleotides not matched to a gene: 3. The CDR3 spans 15 residues. The CDR3 loop reads CASSVTGSNTGELFF. Written as DNA, the CDR3 is TGCGCCAGCAGCGTGACAGGGTCGAACACCGGGGAGCTGTTTTTT.

The rearrangement uses TRBV7-2 and TRBJ2-6; tentatively, D is TRBD1 (6 bases). CDR1 is SGHTA and CDR2 is FQGNSA in the germline V gene. This CDR3 comprises 17 residues. With 7 bases removed from V and 0 bases from J, the gap between germline ends came to 16 bases. The CDR3 loop is CASTQLWGLSGANVLTF. Here the CDR3 DNA reads TGTGCCAGCACCCAACTATGGGGGCTCTCTGGGGCCAACGTCCTGACTTTC.

V is TRBV28 and J is TRBJ2-1, with 8 bases aligning to TRBD2. CDR1 MDHEN and CDR2 SYDVKM come from the germline V gene. CDR3 length: 15 residues. The J segment lost 8 bases and the V segment lost 3 bases, leaving 9 bases of the junction unmatched. CDR3 protein: CASSLVAGGVYEQFF. The CDR3 DNA is TGTGCCAGCAGTTTGGTGGCGGGAGGAGTATATGAGCAGTTCTTC.

Here the CDR3 reads CASSVDTDLEQFF. CDR3 nucleotide sequence: TGTGCCAGCAGCGTAGATACAGACCTCGAGCAGTTCTTC. The J gene is TRBJ2-1, the V gene TRBV9; D remains unclear. Germline V CDR1 and CDR2: SGDLS, YYNGEE. The length of the CDR3 is 13 residues. The V gene lost 0 bases and the J gene lost 10 bases, with 11 bases spanning the gap.

The rearrangement links TRBV5-6 to TRBJ1-4, with D perhaps matching TRBD1 (5 bases). There are 14 residues in the CDR3. Looked up from germline, CDR1 is SGHDT and CDR2 is YYEEEE. Trimming took 3 bases from V and 10 from J, leaving 16 bases between them. CDR3 region: CASSSGTQGGKLFF. The DNA for the CDR3 is TGTGCCAGCAGCTCCGGGACCCAGGGAGGAAAACTGTTTTTT.

The rearrangement joins TRBV28 to TRBJ1-2; D gene uncertain. The germline gives CDR1 MDHEN, CDR2 SYDVKM. The V end lost 11 bases, the J end lost 2 bases, and 12 bases lay between the germline ends. The CDR3 is 12 amino acids. This chain's CDR3 is CASGKLNYGYTF. The CDR3 nucleotides are TGTGCCTCCGGGAAGCTGAACTATGGCTACACCTTC.

V gene TRBV29-1 combines with J gene TRBJ1-4, with D tentatively TRBD1 (5 bases). Germline V gene data show CDR1 as SQVTM and CDR2 as ANQGSEA. This CDR3 is 15 amino acids long. The V end lost 3 bases, the J end lost 5 bases, and 16 bases lay between the germline ends. In DNA, the CDR3 is TGCAGCGTTGAGGCGGGGCCTCCTTTCAATGAAAAACTGTTTTTT. Its translation: CSVEAGPPFNEKLFF.

This chain links TRBV27 with TRBJ1-2, with TRBD1 identical over 7 bases. The length of the CDR3 is 13 residues. Germline CDR1 and CDR2: MNHEY and SMNVEV (reference sequence). The J segment lost 6 bases and the V segment lost 6 bases, leaving 7 bases of the junction unmatched. The DNA for the CDR3 is TGTGCCAGCAGAACAGGGGTGGGAGATGGCTACACCTTC. It specifies CASRTGVGDGYTF.

The V gene is TRBV4-2, the J gene TRBJ2-7; TRBD2 agrees at 11 bases. J gave up 2 bases and V 3 bases, and 9 bases lay outside the gene matches. The CDR3 consists of 17 residues. Germline CDR1 is LGHNA and CDR2 is YNFKEQ. The CDR3 bases are TGTGCCAGCAGCCACCCATGGACTAGCGGGCAACCCTACGAGCAGTACTTC. As protein: CASSHPWTSGQPYEQYF.

CDR3 loop: CASSGRGGEQYF. The CDR3, as DNA: TGTGCCAGCAGCGGCAGAGGTGGAGAGCAGTACTTC. This chain joins TRBV11-3 and TRBJ2-7; no firm D call. The CDR3 runs 12 residues. Trimming cost V 5 bases and J 7 bases, with 12 bases left between them. The germline gives CDR1 SGHNT, CDR2 YENEEA.

A single count supports this clone. The genes are TRBV10-3 and TRBJ1-2; D remains unclear. Trimming cost V 6 bases and J 2 bases, with 22 bases left between them. This CDR3 contains 17 residues. Germline CDR1 reads ENHRY; CDR2 reads SYGVKD. CDR3 DNA sequence: TGTGCCATCAGACCGCGGGGAGGGCGTGAAACGAACTATGGCTACACCTTC. Residues: CAIRPRGGRETNYGYTF.

This chain uses TRBV2 with TRBJ1-1, with 10 bases identical to TRBD1. V lost 5 bases to trimming and J lost 3 bases; unmatched junction nucleotides: 3. CDR3 length equals 14 residues. Germline assignment: CDR1 SNHLY and CDR2 FYNNEI. The CDR3 bases are TGTGCCAGCAGTCAGGGACAGGGGTACACTGAAGCTTTCTTT. It specifies CASSQGQGYTEAFF.

The genes are TRBV19 and TRBJ1-1; D remains unclear. The CDR3 consists of 15 residues. Germline-derived CDR1 and CDR2 are LNHDA and SQIVND (reference sequence). Trimming left V 5 bases short and J 1 base short, with 14 bases between. DNA of the CDR3: TGTGCCAGTAGTTTCGAGGGTTCAGGGAACACTGAAGCTTTCTTT. Protein sequence: CASSFEGSGNTEAFF.

J is TRBJ1-1 and V is TRBV5-1, with TRBD1 matching over 10 bases. J gave up 1 base and V 1 base, and 13 bases lay outside the gene matches. CDR1 SGHRS and CDR2 YFSETQ come from the germline V gene. The CDR3 consists of 19 residues. The chain's CDR3 is CASSLRLRRQGAPNTEAFF. The CDR3 nucleotides read TGCGCCAGCAGCTTGAGATTAAGGCGACAGGGGGCGCCGAACACTGAAGCTTTCTTT. Complete variable domain (other parts from reference TRBV5-1 and TRBJ1-1): KAGVTQTPRYLIKTRGQQVTLSCSPISGHRSVSWYQQTPGQGLQFLFEYFSETQRNKGNFPGRFSGRQFSNSRSEMNVSTLELGDSALYLCASSLRLRRQGAPNTEAFFGQGTRLTVV.

This clone turned up a few times. This chain uses TRBV29-1 with TRBJ2-7; the D gene is possibly TRBD2 (6 bases). From germline, CDR1 is SQVTM and CDR2 ANQGSEA. Trimming removed 4 bases at V and 2 bases at J, with 15 bases between. CDR3 length: 14 amino acids. The CDR3 is CSVVESGEAYEQYF. Here the CDR3 DNA reads TGCAGCGTTGTGGAGTCCGGGGAGGCCTACGAGCAGTACTTC.

The genes are TRBV18 and TRBJ2-4; 7 bases are a match to TRBD1. The CDR3 contains 17 residues. V was pared by 0 bases and J by 0 bases, with 5 bases of the junction left unmatched. CDR1 is KGHSH and CDR2 is LQKENI in the germline V gene. Here the CDR3 reads CASSPPGTDIAKNIQYF. CDR3 coding DNA: TGTGCCAGCTCACCACCGGGGACAGACATAGCCAAAAACATTCAGTACTTC.

The chain combines TRBV5-4 with TRBJ2-3; 11 bases match TRBD1. CDR1 and CDR2 (germline): SGHNT, YYREEE (reference sequence). V shed 3 bases, J shed 5 bases, and the junction held 8 bases outside the gene matches. This CDR3 comprises 16 residues. The CDR3 loop is CASSSAGTGGIDTQYF. The CDR3 bases are TGTGCCAGCAGCTCGGCCGGGACAGGGGGAATAGATACGCAGTATTTT.

This clone was counted a single time. The gene calls are TRBV4-3 and TRBJ1-4; D ambiguous. The CDR3 consists of 15 residues. Per germline, CDR1 LGHNA and CDR2 YSLEER. Trimming cost V 3 bases and J 5 bases, with 13 bases left between them. CDR3 nucleotide sequence: TGCGCCAGCAGCCAGTTATGGGCCGAAAATGAAAAACTGTTTTTT. Encoded protein: CASSQLWAENEKLFF.

The V call is TRBV6-5, the J call TRBJ1-1, with 11 bases matching TRBD1. Germline V CDR1 and CDR2: MNHEY, SVGAGI. The CDR3 runs to 13 residues. V dropped 6 bases and J dropped 8; count of bases not matched to a gene: 5. CDR3 in amino acids: CASRRTGGGEAFF. The DNA of the CDR3 is TGTGCCAGCAGACGGACAGGGGGCGGGGAAGCTTTCTTT.

V is TRBV5-4 and J is TRBJ2-4; TRBD2 is a possible D gene (5 bases). CDR3 length: 14 residues. Germline loops: CDR1 SGHNT, CDR2 YYREEE (reference sequence). Trimming removed 4 bases at V and 0 bases at J, with 8 bases between. CDR3 in amino acids: CASSAAGAKNIQYF. The CDR3 DNA reads as TGTGCCAGCAGCGCCGCGGGAGCCAAAAACATTCAGTACTTC.

The chain links TRBV28 to TRBJ2-7; tentative D call: TRBD1 (6 bases). CDR3 size: 12 residues. The V gene lost 8 bases and the J gene lost 3 bases, with 11 bases spanning the gap. Germline loops: CDR1 MDHEN, CDR2 SYDVKM. CDR3 sequence: CASAAGDYEQYF. The CDR3 DNA sequence: TGTGCCAGCGCGGCAGGGGACTACGAGCAGTACTTC.

The rearrangement links TRBV7-9 to TRBJ1-2; no reliable D call. In germline, CDR1 is SEHNR, CDR2 FQNEAQ (reference sequence). The CDR3 runs 16 residues. The ends were cut back, 4 bases at V and 5 bases at J, with 20 bases in the middle. The chain's CDR3 is CASSSLKLSLNYGYTF. The CDR3 coding sequence is TGTGCCAGCAGCTCCTTAAAGCTGTCCCTAAATTATGGCTACACCTTC.